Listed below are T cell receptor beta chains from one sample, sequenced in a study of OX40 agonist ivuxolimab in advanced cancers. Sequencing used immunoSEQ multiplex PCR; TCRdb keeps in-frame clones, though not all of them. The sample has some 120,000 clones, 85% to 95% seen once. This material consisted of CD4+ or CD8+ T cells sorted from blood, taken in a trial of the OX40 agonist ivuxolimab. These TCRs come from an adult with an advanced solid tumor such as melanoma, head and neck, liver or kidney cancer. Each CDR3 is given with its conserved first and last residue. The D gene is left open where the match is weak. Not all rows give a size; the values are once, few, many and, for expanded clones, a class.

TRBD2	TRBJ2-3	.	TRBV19	TGTGCCAGTAGTTTGCTAGCGGGATTCGCAGATACGCAGTATTTT	CASSLLAGFADTQYF
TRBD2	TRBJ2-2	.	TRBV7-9	TGTGCCAGCAGCCGACTAGCGTCGGGGGGTAACGCGAACACCGGGGAGCTGTTTTTT	CASSRLASGGNANTGELFF
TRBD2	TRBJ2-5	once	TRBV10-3	TGTGCCATCAGTGACGGACTAGCGGGAGTAGTAGAGACCCAGTACTTC	CAISDGLAGVVETQYF
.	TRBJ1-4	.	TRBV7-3	TGTGCCAGCAGCTTAGGGCAGGGGAATAATGAAAAACTGTTTTTT	CASSLGQGNNEKLFF
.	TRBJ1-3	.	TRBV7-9	TGTGCCAGCAGCTCCGGGGGAGGAAACACCATATATTTT	CASSSGGGNTIYF
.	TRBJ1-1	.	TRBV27	TGTGCCAGCAGTTGGCGGGGTCCCGGTTGGAACACTGAAGCTTTCTTT	CASSWRGPGWNTEAFF
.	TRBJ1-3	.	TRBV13	TGTGCCAGCAGCCCGGGAGGAGCTGGAAACACCATATATTTT	CASSPGGAGNTIYF
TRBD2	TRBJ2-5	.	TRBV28	TGTGCCGACGGGGGGGCAGGAGAGACCCAGTACTTC	CADGGAGETQYF
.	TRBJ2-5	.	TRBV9	TGTGCCAGCAGCGTAGCATCCCTCATAGTCGGGGAAGAGACCCAGTACTTC	CASSVASLIVGEETQYF
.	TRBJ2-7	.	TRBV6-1	TGTGCCAGCAGTGAAGCGGTTTACGAGCAGTACTTC	CASSEAVYEQYF
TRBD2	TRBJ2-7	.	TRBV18	TGTGCCAGCTCAGGGCTAGCGGAAGGGTACTACGAGCAGTACTTC	CASSGLAEGYYEQYF
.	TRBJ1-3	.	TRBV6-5	TGTGCCAGCAGTTCTACAGGGCAGTTCCTTGGAAACACCATATATTTT	CASSSTGQFLGNTIYF
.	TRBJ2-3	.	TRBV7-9	TGTGCCAGCAGCTCACTAGATACGCAGTATTTT	CASSSLDTQYF
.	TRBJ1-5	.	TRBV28	TGTGCCAGCAGTTCTCAACAGGATCAGCCCCAGCATTTT	CASSSQQDQPQHF
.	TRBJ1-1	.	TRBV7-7	TGTGCTAGCAGCTTAAGCGAGGGCACTGAAGCTTTCTTT	CASSLSEGTEAFF
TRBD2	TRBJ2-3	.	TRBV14	TGTGCCAGCAGCCTAGGACTAGCGCCCCAGTATTTT	CASSLGLAPQYF
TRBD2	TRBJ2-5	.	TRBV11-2	TGTGCCAGCAGCTTAGTCCTACCCGGGACTAGCGGGATACGAGAGACCCAGTACTTC	CASSLVLPGTSGIRETQYF
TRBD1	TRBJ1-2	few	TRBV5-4	TGTGCCAGCAGCTCCGACAGGGGGCTTGGCTACACCTTC	CASSSDRGLGYTF
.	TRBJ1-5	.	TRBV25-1	TGTGCCAGCAGAAGGGGAAGTCAGCCCCAGCATTTT	CASRRGSQPQHF
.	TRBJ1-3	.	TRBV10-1	TGCGCCAGCAGTGAGCCAGACCCGGACGGTGACTCTGGAAACACCATATATTTT	CASSEPDPDGDSGNTIYF
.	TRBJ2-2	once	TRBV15	TGTGCCACTACAGTGTCCGGGGAGCTGTTTTTT	CATTVSGELFF
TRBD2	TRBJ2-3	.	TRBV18	TGTGCCAGCTCACCGTACGAAGCGGGAAGGGATACGCAGTATTTT	CASSPYEAGRDTQYF
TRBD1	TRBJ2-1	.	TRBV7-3	TGTGCCAGCAGCTCTTACGGGACAGGGGGAGGAGGGGAGCAGTTCTTC	CASSSYGTGGGGEQFF
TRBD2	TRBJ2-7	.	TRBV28	TGTGCCAGCATTACTAGGTCGGGGGGGCAGAGCTCCTACGAGCAGTACTTC	CASITRSGGQSSYEQYF
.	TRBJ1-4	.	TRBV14	TGTGCCAGCAGCCAAGATCCGGAGATTGATGAAAAACTGTTTTTT	CASSQDPEIDEKLFF
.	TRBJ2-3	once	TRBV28	TGTGCCAGCAGTCCCCCTGGGCGGGGCACAGATACGCAGTATTTT	CASSPPGRGTDTQYF
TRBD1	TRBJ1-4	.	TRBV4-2	TGTGCCAGCAGCCAAGTTTGGACAGGGACTAATGAAAAACTGTTTTTT	CASSQVWTGTNEKLFF
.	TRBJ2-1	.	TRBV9	TGTGCCAGCAGCGAATACAATCCCGATGAGCAGTTCTTC	CASSEYNPDEQFF
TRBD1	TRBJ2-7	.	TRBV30	TGTGCCTGGGCTACAGGGGTCGCCTACGAGCAGTACTTC	CAWATGVAYEQYF
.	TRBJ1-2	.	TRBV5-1	TGCGCCAGCAGCTCTCAGGTTTTAGCTAACTATGGCTACACCTTC	CASSSQVLANYGYTF